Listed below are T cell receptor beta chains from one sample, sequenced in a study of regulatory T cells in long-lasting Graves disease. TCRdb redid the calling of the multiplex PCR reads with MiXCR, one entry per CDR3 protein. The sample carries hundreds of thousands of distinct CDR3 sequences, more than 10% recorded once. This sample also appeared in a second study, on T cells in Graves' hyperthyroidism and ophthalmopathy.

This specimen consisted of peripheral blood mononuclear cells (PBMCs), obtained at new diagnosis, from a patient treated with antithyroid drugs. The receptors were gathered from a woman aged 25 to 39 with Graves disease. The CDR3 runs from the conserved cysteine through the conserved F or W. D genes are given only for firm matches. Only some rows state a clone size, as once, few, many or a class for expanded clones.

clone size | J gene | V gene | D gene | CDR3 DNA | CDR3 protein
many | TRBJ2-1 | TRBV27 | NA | TGTGCCAGCCAACGACTAGGTGAGGATGAGCAGTTCTTC | CASQRLGEDEQFF
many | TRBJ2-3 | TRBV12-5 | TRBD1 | TGTGCTAGTGGTTTGACCCGGGACAGACGACCGGGAATGGATACGCAGTATTTT | CASGLTRDRRPGMDTQYF
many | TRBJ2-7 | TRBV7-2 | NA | TGTGCCAGCAGCTCTTTACCAGGGATGTACGAGCAGTACTTC | CASSSLPGMYEQYF
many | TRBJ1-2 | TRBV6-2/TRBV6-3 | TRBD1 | TGTGCCAGCAGTTTTGGACAGGGGGCGCCTAACTATGGCTACACCTTC | CASSFGQGAPNYGYTF
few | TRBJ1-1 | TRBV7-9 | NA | TGTGCCAGCAGCTTGTCGGGGGTATTGAGCACTGAAGCTTTCTTT | CASSLSGVLSTEAFF
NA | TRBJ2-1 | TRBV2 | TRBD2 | TGTGCCAGCAGTGAAACCACAATGCGAGCGGGAGGGAGGAATGAGCAGTTCTTC | CASSETTMRAGGRNEQFF
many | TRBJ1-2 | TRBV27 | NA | TGTGCCAGCAGTTTTTATGGCCGAAAGGCCTATGGCTACACCTTC | CASSFYGRKAYGYTF
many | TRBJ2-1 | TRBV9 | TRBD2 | TGTGCCAGCAGCTGGGGCGGGAGCTCCTACAATGAGCAGTTCTTC | CASSWGGSSYNEQFF
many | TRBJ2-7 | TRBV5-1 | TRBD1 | TGCGCCAGCAGCGCCGGGACAGGGGGCTACGAGCAGTACTTC | CASSAGTGGYEQYF
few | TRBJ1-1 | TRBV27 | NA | TGTGCCAGCAGTTCGGGTTCCATGAACACTGAAGCTTTCTTT | CASSSGSMNTEAFF
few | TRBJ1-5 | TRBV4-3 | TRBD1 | TGCGCCAGCAGCCAAGACGACAGGGTCGGTCAGCCCCAGCATTTT | CASSQDDRVGQPQHF
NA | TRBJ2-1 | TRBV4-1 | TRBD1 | TGCGCCAGCAGCCAAGGGGTATACAGGGGCGGTGAGCAGTTCTTT | CASSQGVYRGGEQFF
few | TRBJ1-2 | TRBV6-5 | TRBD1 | TGTGCCAGCAGTTACAAGAGCCCGGGACAGGGGGCCAGCTATGGCTACACCTTC | CASSYKSPGQGASYGYTF
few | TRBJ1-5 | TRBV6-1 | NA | TGTGCCAGCAGTCCGACGGTTTATAGCAATCAGCCCCAGCATTTT | CASSPTVYSNQPQHF
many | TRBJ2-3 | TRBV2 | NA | TGTGCCAGCAGGTCCGACTCCGTTACGCAGTATTTT | CASRSDSVTQYF
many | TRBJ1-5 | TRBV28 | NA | TGTGCCAGCAGTTTAAGGGGCTTAACGTGGCAGCCCCAGCATTTT | CASSLRGLTWQPQHF
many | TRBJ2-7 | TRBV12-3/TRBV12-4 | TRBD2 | TGTGCCAGCAGTCTCCATTATAGCGGGAGAATGGGTGAGCAGTACTTC | CASSLHYSGRMGEQYF
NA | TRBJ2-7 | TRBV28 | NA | TGTGCCAGCAGTCTTCCTGAGGGAGCCGTTAGGGGTGGGGAGCAGTACTTC | CASSLPEGAVRGGEQYF
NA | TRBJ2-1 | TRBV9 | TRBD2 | TGTGCCAGCAGCGTCGGGGGAGGGGTCCGCAATGAGCAGTTCTTC | CASSVGGGVRNEQFF
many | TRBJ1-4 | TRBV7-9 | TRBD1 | TGTGCCAGCAGCTTTTCGCCGGGACAGGGATGGGAAAAACTGTTTTTT | CASSFSPGQGWEKLFF
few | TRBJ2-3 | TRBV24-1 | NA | TGTGCCACCAGTGATCCCCCACTAGAGGATACGCAGTATTTT | CATSDPPLEDTQYF
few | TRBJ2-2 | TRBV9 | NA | TGTGCCAGCAGCGTATCCCCCCCCGGGGAGCTGTTTTTT | CASSVSPPGELFF
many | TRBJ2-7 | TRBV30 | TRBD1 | TGTGCCTGGAGTTATCGCATTACAGGGGTCACCTACGAGCAGTACTTC | CAWSYRITGVTYEQYF
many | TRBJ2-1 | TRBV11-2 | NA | TGTGCCAGCAGCTTAGATAATACGTTACGTTACAATGAGCAGTTCTTC | CASSLDNTLRYNEQFF
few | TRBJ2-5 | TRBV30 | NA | TGTGCCTGGAGTGCGGCCCGGGAGACCCAGTACTTC | CAWSAARETQYF
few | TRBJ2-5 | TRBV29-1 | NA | TGCAGCGTTGGAACATGGGAGACCCAGTACTTC | CSVGTWETQYF
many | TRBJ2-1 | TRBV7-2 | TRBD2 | TGTGCCAGCAGCACGCAGCGGGGTTACAATGAGCAGTTCTTC | CASSTQRGYNEQFF
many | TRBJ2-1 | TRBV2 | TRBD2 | TGTGCCAGCACCGAACCCCTAGCGGGAGAGGCCTACAATGAGCAGTTCTTC | CASTEPLAGEAYNEQFF
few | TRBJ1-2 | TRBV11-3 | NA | TGTGCCAGCAGCTTTCCAAGGTTCGACTATGGCTACACCTTC | CASSFPRFDYGYTF
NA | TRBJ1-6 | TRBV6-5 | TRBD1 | TGTGCCAGCAGTTATCCGGGACAGGCGACTTCACCCCTCCACTTT | CASSYPGQATSPLHF
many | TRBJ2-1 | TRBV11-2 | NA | TGTGCCAGCAGCTTTACTGGGGGCGGGGAGCAGTTCTTC | CASSFTGGGEQFF
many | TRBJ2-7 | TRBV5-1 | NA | TGCGCCAGCAGCCCCAGGGGCCAGGCCGTTTTGGAGCAGTACTTC | CASSPRGQAVLEQYF
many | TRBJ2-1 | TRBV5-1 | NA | TGCGCCAGCAGCTTGGGGGTAGTATACAATGAGCAGTTCTTC | CASSLGVVYNEQFF
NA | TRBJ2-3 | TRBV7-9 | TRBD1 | TGTGCCAGCAGCTTATATCCGACAGGGTTGACAGATACGCAGTATTTT | CASSLYPTGLTDTQYF